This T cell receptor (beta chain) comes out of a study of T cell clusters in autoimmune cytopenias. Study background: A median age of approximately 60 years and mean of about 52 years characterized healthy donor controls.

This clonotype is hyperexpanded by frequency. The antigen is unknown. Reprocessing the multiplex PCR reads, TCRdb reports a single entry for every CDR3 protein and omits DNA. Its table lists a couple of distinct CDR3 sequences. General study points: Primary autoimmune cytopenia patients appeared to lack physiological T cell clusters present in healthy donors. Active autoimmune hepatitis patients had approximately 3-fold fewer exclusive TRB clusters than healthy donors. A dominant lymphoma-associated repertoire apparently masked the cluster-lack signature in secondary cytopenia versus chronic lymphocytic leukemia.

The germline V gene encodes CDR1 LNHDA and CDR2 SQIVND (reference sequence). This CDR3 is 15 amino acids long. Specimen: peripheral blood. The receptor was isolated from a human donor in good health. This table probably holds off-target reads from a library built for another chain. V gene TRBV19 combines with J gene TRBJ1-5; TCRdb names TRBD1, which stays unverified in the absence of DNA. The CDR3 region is CASNFGTGAEQPQHF.